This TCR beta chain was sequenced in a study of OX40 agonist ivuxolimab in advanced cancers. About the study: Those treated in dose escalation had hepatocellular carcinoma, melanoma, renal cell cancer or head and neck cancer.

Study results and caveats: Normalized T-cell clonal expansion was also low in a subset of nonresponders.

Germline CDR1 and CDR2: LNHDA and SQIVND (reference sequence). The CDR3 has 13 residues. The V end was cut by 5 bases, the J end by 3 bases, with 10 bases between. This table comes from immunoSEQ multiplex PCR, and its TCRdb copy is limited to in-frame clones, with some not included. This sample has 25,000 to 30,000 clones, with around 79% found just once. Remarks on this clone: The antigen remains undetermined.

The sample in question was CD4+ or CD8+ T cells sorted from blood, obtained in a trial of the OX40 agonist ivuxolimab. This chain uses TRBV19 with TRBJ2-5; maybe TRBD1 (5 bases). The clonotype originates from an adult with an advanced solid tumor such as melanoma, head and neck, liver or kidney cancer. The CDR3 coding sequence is TGTGCCAGTAGTTCGAGACAGAAAGAGACCCAGTACTTC. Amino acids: CASSSRQKETQYF.